Listed here is a single T cell receptor (beta chain). The sample comes from a study of blood T cell repertoires in COVID-19. Study context: Specimens from acute and convalescent COVID-19 originated in the United States, Italy and Spain. In each case, the material was cDNA or gDNA derived from T cells, B-cell-depleted T cells, or PBMCs.

Original analysis: Amplified reference gene primers provided the basis for estimating nucleated cell counts. Sequencing used immunoSEQ multiplex PCR; TCRdb keeps in-frame clones, though not all of them. V and J calls plus clone size are reproduced from that table; the DNA served to infer D and trimming. The repertoire has 55,000 to 70,000 clones, over 65% of them found once; the top ten carry about 24%. This TCR derives from a human donor in a cohort sampled during active COVID-19. The sample taken for sequencing was peripheral blood.

CDR3 in DNA: TGTGCCAGCACCGCCCCGGGACTAGCGGGGGGCAGCACAGATACGCAGTATTTT. Protein sequence: CASTAPGLAGGSTDTQYF. This rearrangement joins TRBV7-2 to TRBJ2-3; 15 nucleotides line up with TRBD2. J was trimmed by 0 bases and V by 7 bases; bases with no gene match: 8. CDR1 and CDR2 (germline): SGHTA, FQGNSA. CDR3 length: 18 amino acids.